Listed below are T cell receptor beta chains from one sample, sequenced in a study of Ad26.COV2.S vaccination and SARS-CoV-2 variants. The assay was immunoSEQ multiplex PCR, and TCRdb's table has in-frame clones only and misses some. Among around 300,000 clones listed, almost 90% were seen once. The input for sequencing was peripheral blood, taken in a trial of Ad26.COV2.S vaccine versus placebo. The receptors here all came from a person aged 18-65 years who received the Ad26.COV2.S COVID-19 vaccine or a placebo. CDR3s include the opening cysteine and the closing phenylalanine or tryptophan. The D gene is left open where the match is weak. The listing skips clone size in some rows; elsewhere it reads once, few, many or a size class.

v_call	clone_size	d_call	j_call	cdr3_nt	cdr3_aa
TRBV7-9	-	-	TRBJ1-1	TGTGCCAGCAGTCCTACCGGGACAATGAACACTGAAGCTTTCTTT	CASSPTGTMNTEAFF
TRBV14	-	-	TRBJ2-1	TGTGCCAGCAGCCAAAAGTTGGGACATGGACTAGTGAGCTCCGGGGAGCAGTTCTTC	CASSQKLGHGLVSSGEQFF
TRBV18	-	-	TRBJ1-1	TGTGCCAGCTCACCAGGGTTGAACACTGAAGCTTTCTTT	CASSPGLNTEAFF
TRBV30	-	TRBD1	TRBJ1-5	TGTGCCTGGAACCCGGGACAGGTTGGTCAGCCCCAGCATTTT	CAWNPGQVGQPQHF
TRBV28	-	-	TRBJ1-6	TGTGCCAGCAGTTGGGGCGGGAATTCACCCCTCCACTTT	CASSWGGNSPLHF
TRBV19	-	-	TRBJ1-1	TGTGCCAGTAGTATAGATGACGATGGCACTGAAGCTTTCTTT	CASSIDDDGTEAFF
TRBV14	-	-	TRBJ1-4	TGTGCCAGCACCCCCCGGACGGGGAGACGAAAACTGTTTTTT	CASTPRTGRRKLFF
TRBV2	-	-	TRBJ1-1	TGTGCCAGCTGCAGTCCCTCCACAGAAGGGACTGAAGCTTTCTTT	CASCSPSTEGTEAFF
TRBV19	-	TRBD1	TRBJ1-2	TGTGCCAGTAGTCCCCGGGACAGGGGGCTTTATGGCTACACCTTC	CASSPRDRGLYGYTF
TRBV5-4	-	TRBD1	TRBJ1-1	TGTGCCAGCAGCCCGGGACAGCAGAACACTGAAGCTTTCTTT	CASSPGQQNTEAFF
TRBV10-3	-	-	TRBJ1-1	TGTGCCATCAGTGAGTCGGCCGTGAACACTGAAGCTTTCTTT	CAISESAVNTEAFF
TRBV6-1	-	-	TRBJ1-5	TGTGCCAGCAGTGATGGCACCGCGGGTCAGCCCCAGCATTTT	CASSDGTAGQPQHF
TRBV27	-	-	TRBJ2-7	TGTGCCAGCAGTCACCAGACCCCGGGATTCTCCTACGAGCAGTACTTC	CASSHQTPGFSYEQYF
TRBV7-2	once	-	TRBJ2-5	TGTGCCAGCAGCAAACAACAGGGTTTGGTAGAAGAGACCCAGTACTTC	CASSKQQGLVEETQYF
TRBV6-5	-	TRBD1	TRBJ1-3	TGTGCCAGCAGTTACGGACAGGGAGGTGGAAACACCATATATTTT	CASSYGQGGGNTIYF
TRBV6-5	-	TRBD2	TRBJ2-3	TGTGCCAGCAGCCCCTGGGGGGGGACAGATACGCAGTATTTT	CASSPWGGTDTQYF
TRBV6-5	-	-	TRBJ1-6	TGTGCCAGCAGTCCAGGGCCCTCCACTTCACCCCTCCACTTT	CASSPGPSTSPLHF
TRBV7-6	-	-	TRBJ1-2	TGTGCCAGCAGCTTAGGGGGATGGGGCCATGGCTACACCTTC	CASSLGGWGHGYTF
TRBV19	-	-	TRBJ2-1	TGTGCCAGTAGTACCCCGGCGGAAAGTCTTTACAATGAGCAGTTCTTC	CASSTPAESLYNEQFF
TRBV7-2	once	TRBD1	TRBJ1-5	TGTGCCAGCAGCTACAGGGGGCAACAGCCCCAGCATTTT	CASSYRGQQPQHF
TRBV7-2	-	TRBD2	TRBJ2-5	TGTGCCAGCAGCTTGGGACTAGCGGGGGTTGGGAAGACCCAGTACTTC	CASSLGLAGVGKTQYF
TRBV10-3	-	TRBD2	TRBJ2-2	TGTGCCAACAGTTACGGACTAGCGGGAGTGAGTTCCACCGGGGAGCTGTTTTTT	CANSYGLAGVSSTGELFF
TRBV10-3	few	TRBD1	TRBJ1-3	TGTGCCATTCAGGGGGCTGGAAACACCATATATTTT	CAIQGAGNTIYF
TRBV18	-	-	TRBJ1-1	TGTGCCAGCTCATTCTCAGAGAACACTGAAGCTTTCTTT	CASSFSENTEAFF
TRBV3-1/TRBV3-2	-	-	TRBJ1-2	TGTGCCAGCAGCGAGGGCCCCGGACTCTATGGCTACACCTTC	CASSEGPGLYGYTF
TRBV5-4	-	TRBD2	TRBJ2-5	TGTGCCAGCTCGCTTTCGCTAGCGGGGGAAGAGACCCAGTACTTC	CASSLSLAGEETQYF
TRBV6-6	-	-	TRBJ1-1	TGTGCCAGCATCCGGACAGATATGAACACTGAAGCTTTCTTT	CASIRTDMNTEAFF
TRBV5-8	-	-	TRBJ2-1	TGTGCCAGCAGCGGTGGAGTAGCGTCCTACAATGAGCAGTTCTTC	CASSGGVASYNEQFF
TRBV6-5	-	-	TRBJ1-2	TGTGCCAGCAGTTACTCGACAGATTTATTACGCTATGGCTACACCTTC	CASSYSTDLLRYGYTF
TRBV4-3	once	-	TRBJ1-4	TGCGCCAGCAGCCAAGGTCCCCTCAGGGGAGCAGGGGAAAAACTGTTTTTT	CASSQGPLRGAGEKLFF
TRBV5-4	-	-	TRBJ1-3	TGTGCCAGCAGCTTAGTCGGGGTCCAGGACACCATATATTTT	CASSLVGVQDTIYF
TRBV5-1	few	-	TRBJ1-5	TGCGCCAGCAGGCACCTCTCCCGGCCTCACAAAGAGGGGGGTCATCAGCCCCAGCATTTT	CASRHLSRPHKEGGHQPQHF
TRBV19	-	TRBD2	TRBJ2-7	TGTGCCAGTAGCCCTGGACTAGTAGGTTACGAGCAGTACTTC	CASSPGLVGYEQYF
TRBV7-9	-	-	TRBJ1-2	TGTGCCAGCAGCTTAATCGGGCAGGGGCGTTCTGGCTACACCTTC	CASSLIGQGRSGYTF
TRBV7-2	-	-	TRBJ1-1	TGTGCCAGCAGCTTAGGAGCAGGGTTAAAGACTGAAGCTTTCTTT	CASSLGAGLKTEAFF
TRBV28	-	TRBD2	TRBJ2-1	TGTGCCAGCAGTTTAGGGACTAGCGCCAATGAGCAGTTCTTC	CASSLGTSANEQFF
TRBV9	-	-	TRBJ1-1	TGTGCCAGCAGCGTAGGGGGCGCTGAAGCTTTCTTT	CASSVGGAEAFF
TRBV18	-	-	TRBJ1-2	TGTGCCAGCTCACTGAGTCAAGACCTCTATGGCTACACCTTC	CASSLSQDLYGYTF
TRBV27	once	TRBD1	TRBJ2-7	TGTGCCGCACGGGTTACCGGGACAGGGAGCTACGAGCAGTACTTC	CAARVTGTGSYEQYF
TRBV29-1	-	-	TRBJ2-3	TGCAGCGTTGCACGTCAGACCGGGACAGATACGCAGTATTTT	CSVARQTGTDTQYF
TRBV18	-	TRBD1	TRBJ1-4	TGTGCCAGCTCATCACAGGGGACCCCTGCAACTAATGAAAAACTGTTTTTT	CASSSQGTPATNEKLFF
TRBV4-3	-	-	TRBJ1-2	TGCGCCAGCAGCCAAGGAGTCGGTACTAACTATGGCTACACCTTC	CASSQGVGTNYGYTF
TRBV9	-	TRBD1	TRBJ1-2	TGTGCCAGCAGCCAGGGGGAGGGTGGCTATGGCTACACCTTC	CASSQGEGGYGYTF
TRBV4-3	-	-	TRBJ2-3	TGCGCCAGCGGGGGCGACGATACGCAGTATTTT	CASGGDDTQYF
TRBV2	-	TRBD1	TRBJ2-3	TGTGCCAGGAACAGGGGGCTCGCAGATACGCAGTATTTT	CARNRGLADTQYF
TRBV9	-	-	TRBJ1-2	TGTGCCAGCAGTGCCACAGGGAACTATGGCTACACCTTC	CASSATGNYGYTF